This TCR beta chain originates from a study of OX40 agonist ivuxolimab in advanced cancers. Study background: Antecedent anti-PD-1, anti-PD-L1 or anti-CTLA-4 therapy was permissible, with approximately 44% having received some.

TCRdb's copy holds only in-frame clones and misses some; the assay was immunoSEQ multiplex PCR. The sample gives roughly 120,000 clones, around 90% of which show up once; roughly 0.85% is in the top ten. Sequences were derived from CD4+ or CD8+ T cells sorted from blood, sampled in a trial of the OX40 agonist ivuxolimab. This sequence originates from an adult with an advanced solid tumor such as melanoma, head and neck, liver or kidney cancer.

CDR3 nucleotide sequence: TGTGCCAGCAGAGATGGGGACACCATATATTTT. Its translation: CASRDGDTIYF. This chain uses TRBV6-5 with TRBJ1-3, with no clear D. V was shortened by 6 bases and J by 8 bases, with 8 bases between the two germline ends. In germline, CDR1 is MNHEY, CDR2 SVGAGI. The CDR3 runs 11 residues.